This T cell receptor (beta chain) was sequenced for a study of cytomegalovirus exposure and HLA in healthy donors. PCR used 60 Vbeta primers and 13 Jbeta primers. Measured with immunoSEQ multiplex PCR; TCRdb has only the in-frame clones, and not every one. Seen here are about 170,000 clones, 70% to 85% observed once, and the top ten hold 2% to 3%. Germline lookup yields CDR1 MNHEY and CDR2 SMNVEV (reference sequence). Trimming cost V 5 bases and J 3 bases, with 9 bases left between them. The CDR3 has 13 residues. The rearrangement joins TRBV27 to TRBJ2-3; TRBD2 might be the D (5 bases). The receptor's source is a human donor in good health. Specimen: PBMCs. The CDR3, as DNA: TGTGCCAGCAGTCTAAGAGGGACAGATACGCAGTATTTT. It yields the protein CASSLRGTDTQYF.